One and the same sample provided the 22 T cell receptor beta chains below, sequenced in a study of post-analysis software for immune sequencing data. The antigens for these receptors are not known. TCR beta cDNA libraries included unique molecular identifiers. TCRdb re-called the PCR reads through MiXCR, storing one row per CDR3 protein. The profile shows roughly 200,000 distinct CDR3 sequences, roughly 28% of them singletons. Study-wide results and caveats: Five or six TRBV segments were more frequent in patients than controls; TRBV5-6, TRBV5-1 and TRBV20-1 belonged to this group.

The sample was blood. The source of these receptors is a girl aged 2-17 years with multiple sclerosis.

This clonotype was detected ten times or more. The chain employs TRBV2 and TRBJ2-1; the D is unclear. CDR1 is SNHLY, CDR2 FYNNEI, per germline. CDR3 length equals 12 residues. V was pared by 7 bases and J by 9 bases, with 13 bases between. DNA of the CDR3: TGTGCCAGCACGATCCTCTCGGGTGAGCAGTTCTTC. This gives the protein CASTILSGEQFF.

The V call is TRBV3-1, the J call TRBJ1-1; D remains unclear. V was clipped by 0 bases and J by 10 bases, with 12 bases between them. The CDR3 has 13 amino acids. In germline, CDR1 is LGHDT, CDR2 YNNKEL (reference sequence). CDR3 sequence (DNA): TGTGCCAGCAGCCAAGAAGGGCCCCGTCGAGCTTTCTTT. Its protein is CASSQEGPRRAFF. The variable domain in full, with the rest retrieved from reference TRBV3-1 and TRBJ1-1, is DTAVSQTPKYLVTQMGNDKSIKCEQNLGHDTMYWYKQDSKKFLKIMFSYNNKELIINETVPNRFSPKSPDKAHLNLHINSLELGDSAVYFCASSQEGPRRAFFGQGTRLTVV.

This clonotype has a count of ten or more. The rearrangement uses TRBV5-1 and TRBJ2-5, with D perhaps assigned TRBD1 or TRBD2 (5 bases each). V was trimmed by 1 base and J by 4 bases, leaving 8 bases between them. Germline V lookup: CDR1 SGHRS, CDR2 YFSETQ. The CDR3 extends over 13 amino acids. In DNA, the CDR3 is TGCGCCAGCAGCTTGTTTGGGGGAGAGACCCAGTACTTC. Translation: CASSLFGGETQYF.

This clonotype has ten or more counts. V usage is TRBV12-3 or TRBV12-4 and J usage is TRBJ2-1; D is perhaps TRBD2 (7 bases). Deletions cut 6 bases from V and 8 bases from J, with 26 bases between. CDR3 size: 17 residues. This chain's CDR3 is CASSPASGAGDGYEQFF. The CDR3 DNA is TGTGCCAGCAGCCCCGCCTCGGGGGCGGGAGATGGCTATGAGCAGTTCTTC.

In its sample, this clonotype was seen many times. This chain connects TRBV20-1 to TRBJ1-1, with unresolved D. Germline CDR1 reads DFQATT; CDR2 reads SNEGSKA (reference sequence). This CDR3 region has 14 residues. Deletions cut 2 bases from V and 3 bases from J, with 13 bases between. In nucleotides, the CDR3 is TGCAGTGCTAGATCGGGCAGACTTGACACTGAAGCTTTCTTT. It encodes CSARSGRLDTEAFF.

The chain joins TRBV6-1 to TRBJ1-5, with 7 bases identical to TRBD1. The CDR3 covers 13 residues. Germline V gene data show CDR1 as MNHNS and CDR2 as SASEGT. Trimming removed 4 bases from V and 4 bases from J; junction bases left unmatched: 1. The CDR3 loop reads CASSGRGNQPQHF. The CDR3 DNA is TGTGCCAGCAGTGGCAGGGGGAATCAGCCCCAGCATTTT.

This clonotype was counted ten times or more. The chain couples TRBV12-3 or TRBV12-4 to TRBJ2-5, with D perhaps TRBD2 (5 bases). The V and J ends lost 3 bases and 5 bases respectively, with 16 bases between them. This CDR3 is 15 amino acids long. CDR3 sequence reads: CASSFSLFPSETQYF. The DNA of the CDR3 is TGTGCCAGCAGTTTTTCTTTGTTCCCTAGCGAGACCCAGTACTTC.

On this clonotype itself: A much larger clone is a single base away; this may be a read error. V and J are TRBV28 and TRBJ2-1, with D perhaps matching TRBD1 (5 bases). Germline lookup yields CDR1 MDHEN and CDR2 SYDVKM. The CDR3 runs 14 residues. CDR3 nucleotide sequence: TGTGCCGGCAGCCAAGGGGCCTCCTACAATGAGCAGTTCTTC. Its protein product is CAGSQGASYNEQFF.

This clonotype has at least ten counts. This chain uses TRBV30 with TRBJ1-5, with D hard to call. The germline CDR1 and CDR2 sequences are GTSNPN and SVGIG (reference sequence). The CDR3 spans 12 residues. Deletions cut 1 base from V and 1 base from J, with 2 bases between. CDR3 bases: TGTGCCTGGAGTGGAAGCAATCAGCCCCAGCATTTT. Translated: CAWSGSNQPQHF.

The rearrangement joins TRBV10-3 to TRBJ2-1; 9 nucleotides align to TRBD2. The CDR3 contains 17 residues. The trim removed 7 bases at V and 3 bases at J, leaving 13 bases unmatched. Germline V gives CDR1 ENHRY, CDR2 SYGVKD. The CDR3, as DNA: TGTGCCATCATGGGGGCAAGCGGGGGGACCAACTACAATGAGCAGTTCTTC. Amino acid sequence: CAIMGASGGTNYNEQFF.

V is TRBV4-1 and J is TRBJ2-7, with no clear D. This CDR3 contains 14 residues. Trimming left V 2 bases short and J 1 base short, with 9 bases between. The germline V gene has CDR1 MGHRA and CDR2 YSYEKL. CDR3: CASSQRSQSYEQYF. The CDR3, as DNA: TGCGCCAGCAGCCAACGTTCCCAGTCCTACGAGCAGTACTTC.

The chain employs TRBV6-6 and TRBJ1-1; weak D call: TRBD1 (6 bases). Between the trimmed V and J ends, which lost 0 bases and 5 bases, there was a span of 7 bases. This CDR3 is 13 amino acids long. Per the germline V gene, CDR1 is MNHNY and CDR2 is SVGAGI (reference sequence). The CDR3 spells CASSYSDRTEAFF. The CDR3 bases are TGTGCCAGCAGTTACTCGGACAGAACTGAAGCTTTCTTT.

The chain links TRBV20-1 to TRBJ1-2; D unclear. This CDR3 has 11 amino acids. Germline lookup yields CDR1 DFQATT and CDR2 SNEGSKA (reference sequence). The CDR3 reads CRAAGIGGYTF. For the CDR3, the DNA is TGCAGGGCTGCCGGTATTGGTGGCTACACCTTC.

This clonotype was observed a few times. A much larger clone differs from this one at a single base, so this may be a read error. The chain recombines TRBV6-5 with TRBJ2-5, with D maybe TRBD2 (6 bases). The CDR3 consists of 18 residues. V lost 2 bases and J lost 11, with 30 bases in between. CDR1 and CDR2 (germline): MNHEY, SVGAGI. The CDR3 DNA sequence: TGTGCCAGCAGTTACAGCGGGTGGGAGTTGGGCCCGCACAATGAGCAGTACTTC. Protein sequence: CASSYSGWELGPHNEQYF.

This clonotype was counted a few times. This chain links TRBV7-9 with TRBJ2-1; no firm D call. Trimming shortened V by 5 bases and J by 3 bases, and 14 bases separated the two germline ends. CDR1 and CDR2 (germline): SEHNR, FQNEAQ (reference sequence). The CDR3 extends over 15 amino acids. The CDR3 coding sequence is TGTGCCAGCAGCCCGAGTGGGTGGGTCTACAATGAGCAGTTCTTC. Protein product: CASSPSGWVYNEQFF.

The rearrangement joins TRBV15 to TRBJ2-7; 8 nucleotides match TRBD2. The junction had 2 bases not matched to a gene; V was cut back by 3 bases and J by 1 base. CDR3 length: 14 amino acids. Germline V gives CDR1 LNHNV, CDR2 YYDKDF (reference sequence). Here the CDR3 reads CATSRTSASYEQYF. The DNA of the CDR3 is TGTGCCACCAGCAGGACTAGCGCGTCCTACGAGCAGTACTTC.

For this clonotype: This sequence may be a read error, since a much larger clone differs from it by one base. The chain joins TRBV4-1 to TRBJ2-3; 8 bases match TRBD2. Germline CDR1 and CDR2: MGHRA and YSYEKL. There are 15 residues in the CDR3. The CDR3, as DNA: TGCACCAGCAGCCAATCTAGCGGGCGGGCAGATACGCAGTATTTT. Translating gives CTSSQSSGRADTQYF.

Note on this clonotype: A much more abundant neighbour one base away suggests this may be a read error. The chain employs TRBV29-1 and TRBJ2-1; 9 nucleotides agree with TRBD2. The CDR3 is made up of 17 amino acids. CDR1 and CDR2 (germline): SQVTM, ANQGSEA. CDR3 protein: CSAAGTSPTASYNERFF. The CDR3 region has the DNA TGCAGCGCAGCCGGGACTAGCCCCACGGCATCCTACAATGAGCGGTTCTTC.

The genes are TRBV20-1 and TRBJ1-4; TRBD1 agrees at 8 bases. The CDR3 runs to 12 residues. With V trimmed by 6 bases and J by 8 bases, 5 bases remained unmatched. Looked up from germline, CDR1 is DFQATT and CDR2 is SNEGSKA (reference sequence). The CDR3 spells CSAGQGEEKLFF. The CDR3 DNA reads TGCAGTGCCGGACAGGGAGAAGAAAAACTGTTTTTT.

The chain uses TRBV10-2 and TRBJ1-3; 7 bases fit TRBD1. The junction had 6 bases not matched to a gene; V was cut back by 5 bases and J by 2 bases. The CDR3 consists of 15 residues. Germline CDR1 WSHSY, CDR2 SAAADI. CDR3 nucleotide sequence: TGCGCCAGCAGTACTACAGGGGAGCCTGGAAACACCATATATTTT. This gives the protein CASSTTGEPGNTIYF.

V usage is TRBV5-5 and J usage is TRBJ2-5; no firm D call. From germline, CDR1 is SGHKS and CDR2 YYEKEE (reference sequence). V lost 4 bases to trimming and J lost 5 bases, with 18 bases between them. This CDR3 comprises 15 residues. Here the CDR3 reads CASSLRETKWETQYF. The CDR3 DNA reads as TGTGCCAGCAGCCTACGTGAAACTAAATGGGAGACCCAGTACTTC.

A word on this clonotype: One end of the junction does not line up with germline, which may come from a read error. The chain carries TRBV30 and TRBJ1-5; 7 nucleotides line up with TRBD1. Germline CDR1 reads GTSNPN; CDR2 reads SVGIG (reference sequence). The CDR3 sequence is 14 residues long. The CDR3 spells CDWSRTGSNQPQHF. CDR3 DNA: TGTGACTGGAGTCGGACAGGAAGCAATCAGCCCCAGCATTTT.